Listed below are T cell receptor beta chains from one sample, sequenced in a study of memory CD4+ T cells and cytomegalovirus serostatus. TCRdb keeps only in-frame clones here, not all; method: immunoSEQ multiplex PCR. Counted here are over 40,000 clones, roughly 80% occurring once; the ten biggest clones make up roughly 1.2%. The sample comprised memory CD4+ T cells from blood. Receptors were obtained from an adult in good health and CMV-seropositive. Each CDR3 is given with its conserved first and last residue. Each record gives: CDR3 protein, CDR3 DNA, V gene, J gene, clone size, D gene. D genes are given only for firm matches. Not every row has a clone size; where given, it reads once, few, many or a size class.

CDR3aa: CASSSGQGKAEAFF
CDR3nt: TGTGCCAGCAGCTCAGGTCAAGGGAAGGCTGAAGCTTTCTTT
v_gene: TRBV7-2
j_gene: TRBJ1-1
abundance: .
d_gene: .

CDR3aa: CASSPAGANTEAFF
CDR3nt: TGTGCCAGCAGCCCAGCAGGGGCGAACACTGAAGCTTTCTTT
v_gene: TRBV7-3
j_gene: TRBJ1-1
abundance: .
d_gene: .

CDR3aa: CASSPRQTYEQYF
CDR3nt: TGTGCCAGCAGTCCGCGACAGACCTACGAGCAGTACTTC
v_gene: TRBV6-5
j_gene: TRBJ2-7
abundance: .
d_gene: .

CDR3aa: CATSRVGLHLTGEQYF
CDR3nt: TGTGCCACCAGCAGGGTAGGACTCCACTTGACCGGCGAGCAGTACTTC
v_gene: TRBV15
j_gene: TRBJ2-7
abundance: .
d_gene: .

CDR3aa: CASSQMGISGELFF
CDR3nt: TGCGCCAGCAGCCAAATGGGGATATCCGGGGAGCTGTTTTTT
v_gene: TRBV4-3
j_gene: TRBJ2-2
abundance: once
d_gene: .

CDR3aa: CASSLGTPVQETQYF
CDR3nt: TGTGCCAGCAGCTTAGGGACACCAGTACAAGAGACCCAGTACTTC
v_gene: TRBV7-2
j_gene: TRBJ2-5
abundance: few
d_gene: .

CDR3aa: CASSPGQYSNYGYTF
CDR3nt: TGTGCCAGCAGTCCTGGACAGTATAGTAACTATGGCTACACCTTC
v_gene: TRBV27
j_gene: TRBJ1-2
abundance: .
d_gene: .

CDR3aa: CSAQPGQAGNTIYF
CDR3nt: TGCAGCGCCCAACCGGGACAGGCTGGAAACACCATATATTTT
v_gene: TRBV29-1
j_gene: TRBJ1-3
abundance: .
d_gene: TRBD1

CDR3aa: CASSLLPSGANVLTF
CDR3nt: TGTGCCAGCAGCTTGTTACCCTCTGGGGCCAACGTCCTGACTTTC
v_gene: TRBV5-5
j_gene: TRBJ2-6
abundance: .
d_gene: .

CDR3aa: CASSREGDSEAFF
CDR3nt: TGTGCCAGCAGTCGAGAAGGGGATAGTGAAGCTTTCTTT
v_gene: TRBV6-1
j_gene: TRBJ1-1
abundance: .
d_gene: .

CDR3aa: CASSLDPGRMYEQYF
CDR3nt: TGTGCCAGCAGCTTGGACCCGGGACGGATGTACGAGCAGTACTTC
v_gene: TRBV5-6
j_gene: TRBJ2-7
abundance: .
d_gene: .

CDR3aa: CASSSLTGTGEEAFF
CDR3nt: TGTGCCAGCAGCTCACTTACCGGGACAGGGGAGGAAGCTTTCTTT
v_gene: TRBV7-8
j_gene: TRBJ1-1
abundance: few
d_gene: TRBD1

CDR3aa: CASARGGLSGANVLTF
CDR3nt: TGCGCCAGTGCCCGCGGCGGATTGTCTGGGGCCAACGTCCTGACTTTC
v_gene: TRBV4-1
j_gene: TRBJ2-6
abundance: .
d_gene: .

CDR3aa: CASSKAGGQTGELFF
CDR3nt: TGCGCCAGCAGCAAAGCCGGGGGGCAGACCGGGGAGCTGTTTTTT
v_gene: TRBV5-1
j_gene: TRBJ2-2
abundance: .
d_gene: .

CDR3aa: CASSRDSSSGNTIYF
CDR3nt: TGTGCCAGCAGCCGCGACTCGAGCTCTGGAAACACCATATATTTT
v_gene: TRBV7-2
j_gene: TRBJ1-3
abundance: few
d_gene: .

CDR3aa: CASSLGDSELNTEAFF
CDR3nt: TGTGCCAGCAGCTTGGGGGACAGCGAATTGAACACTGAAGCTTTCTTT
v_gene: TRBV7-9
j_gene: TRBJ1-1
abundance: .
d_gene: TRBD1

CDR3aa: CASTIGGTGELFF
CDR3nt: TGTGCCAGCACCATTGGAGGAACCGGGGAGCTGTTTTTT
v_gene: TRBV6-1
j_gene: TRBJ2-2
abundance: .
d_gene: .

CDR3aa: CASSRAEGNEQFF
CDR3nt: TGTGCCAGCAGCCGGGCGGAGGGTAATGAGCAGTTCTTC
v_gene: TRBV7-8
j_gene: TRBJ2-1
abundance: .
d_gene: .

CDR3aa: CASRGTGLNQPQHF
CDR3nt: TGTGCCAGCAGGGGGACAGGACTCAATCAGCCCCAGCATTTT
v_gene: TRBV21-1
j_gene: TRBJ1-5
abundance: .
d_gene: .

CDR3aa: CASSYTGGYRLYGYTF
CDR3nt: TGTGCCAGCAGTTACACAGGGGGCTACCGGCTTTATGGCTACACCTTC
v_gene: TRBV6-5
j_gene: TRBJ1-2
abundance: .
d_gene: TRBD1

CDR3aa: CASSFSGGGTDTQYF
CDR3nt: TGTGCCAGCAGCTTTAGCGGGGGAGGCACAGATACGCAGTATTTT
v_gene: TRBV9
j_gene: TRBJ2-3
abundance: once
d_gene: TRBD2

CDR3aa: CASSFSGGDGYTF
CDR3nt: TGTGCCAGCAGCTTTTCAGGGGGCGATGGCTACACCTTC
v_gene: TRBV11-2
j_gene: TRBJ1-2
abundance: .
d_gene: TRBD1

CDR3aa: CASSLGAGARAAGELFF
CDR3nt: TGCGCCAGCAGCTTGGGAGCGGGTGCCCGAGCCGCCGGGGAGCTGTTTTTT
v_gene: TRBV5-1
j_gene: TRBJ2-2
abundance: .
d_gene: .

CDR3aa: CASSIGLVAGELFF
CDR3nt: TGCGCCAGCAGCATAGGACTAGTTGCCGGGGAGCTGTTTTTT
v_gene: TRBV5-1
j_gene: TRBJ2-2
abundance: .
d_gene: TRBD2

CDR3aa: CASSLGPRGLRGYTF
CDR3nt: TGCGCCAGCAGCTTGGGGCCGAGGGGGCTACGTGGCTACACCTTC
v_gene: TRBV5-1
j_gene: TRBJ1-2
abundance: .
d_gene: TRBD1

CDR3aa: CASSQSLRKASGGYTDTQYF
CDR3nt: TGTGCCAGCAGCCAATCGCTTCGGAAGGCCAGCGGGGGATACACAGATACGCAGTATTTT
v_gene: TRBV4-2
j_gene: TRBJ2-3
abundance: .
d_gene: TRBD2

CDR3aa: CASSRTDLNEKLFF
CDR3nt: TGTGCCAGCAGCCGGACAGATTTAAATGAAAAACTGTTTTTT
v_gene: TRBV28
j_gene: TRBJ1-4
abundance: .
d_gene: .

CDR3aa: CASRDRGSEAEAFF
CDR3nt: TGCGCCAGCAGGGACAGGGGGTCCGAAGCTGAAGCTTTCTTT
v_gene: TRBV5-1
j_gene: TRBJ1-1
abundance: .
d_gene: TRBD1

CDR3aa: CASSGRLTEAFF
CDR3nt: TGTGCCAGCAGTGGTCGTCTGACTGAAGCTTTCTTT
v_gene: TRBV2
j_gene: TRBJ1-1
abundance: few
d_gene: .

CDR3aa: CASRLILDTEQYF
CDR3nt: TGTGCCAGCAGACTGATCCTTGATACCGAGCAGTACTTC
v_gene: TRBV27
j_gene: TRBJ2-7
abundance: .
d_gene: .

CDR3aa: CASSLAGGGQYF
CDR3nt: TGTGCCAGCAGCTTAGCGGGGGGCGGGCAGTACTTC
v_gene: TRBV7-8
j_gene: TRBJ2-7
abundance: .
d_gene: .

CDR3aa: CASSLSRTSERYTF
CDR3nt: TGTGCCAGCAGCTTATCCAGGACCTCCGAACGCTACACCTTC
v_gene: TRBV7-2
j_gene: TRBJ1-2
abundance: few
d_gene: .

CDR3aa: CASSLTGSGANVLTF
CDR3nt: TGTGCCAGCAGCCTGACAGGGTCCGGGGCCAACGTCCTGACTTTC
v_gene: TRBV6-5
j_gene: TRBJ2-6
abundance: .
d_gene: TRBD1

CDR3aa: CASSVPGLPGETQYF
CDR3nt: TGTGCCAGCAGCGTACCGGGTTTACCAGGAGAGACCCAGTACTTC
v_gene: TRBV5-4
j_gene: TRBJ2-5
abundance: .
d_gene: .

CDR3aa: CASSFRTPNTEAFF
CDR3nt: TGCGCCAGCAGCTTCCGGACACCGAACACTGAAGCTTTCTTT
v_gene: TRBV5-1
j_gene: TRBJ1-1
abundance: .
d_gene: .

CDR3aa: CASCRGYPYEQYF
CDR3nt: TGTGCCAGCTGCCGGGGGTACCCTTACGAGCAGTACTTC
v_gene: TRBV7-9
j_gene: TRBJ2-7
abundance: few
d_gene: .

CDR3aa: CASSQGVGVGVGTEAFF
CDR3nt: TGCGCCAGCAGCCAAGGTGTAGGTGTAGGGGTTGGAACTGAAGCTTTCTTT
v_gene: TRBV4-1
j_gene: TRBJ1-1
abundance: .
d_gene: .

CDR3aa: CASSLQLYTGELFF
CDR3nt: TGTGCCAGCAGCTTACAACTGTACACCGGGGAGCTGTTTTTT
v_gene: TRBV7-2
j_gene: TRBJ2-2
abundance: .
d_gene: .

CDR3aa: CASSANGPLGEKLFF
CDR3nt: TGTGCCAGCAGTGCGAATGGCCCGCTAGGTGAAAAACTGTTTTTT
v_gene: TRBV2
j_gene: TRBJ1-4
abundance: .
d_gene: .

CDR3aa: CASSLIQGGNSPLHF
CDR3nt: TGTGCCAGCAGCTTAATTCAGGGTGGGAATTCACCCCTCCACTTT
v_gene: TRBV5-6
j_gene: TRBJ1-6
abundance: .
d_gene: .

CDR3aa: CASSLTAPNPQYF
CDR3nt: TGTGCCAGCAGTTTAACGGCCCCCAACCCGCAGTATTTT
v_gene: TRBV28
j_gene: TRBJ2-3
abundance: .
d_gene: .